A single T cell receptor beta chain is shown here with its context. This specimen belongs to a study of T cell changes during pregnancy in multiple sclerosis. The junction had 12 bases not matched to a gene; V was cut back by 7 bases and J by 6 bases. Germline loops: CDR1 LNHDA, CDR2 SQIVND (reference sequence). The CDR3 consists of 14 residues. The repertoire was sequenced with immunoSEQ multiplex PCR; TCRdb's copy has only in-frame clones and lacks some. Of under 90,000 clones in the sample, over 85% were seen once. The sequencing here drew on peripheral blood, taken after pregnancy. The chain couples TRBV19 to TRBJ2-7; 7 bases line up with TRBD1. The sequence was collected from a female donor in good health, enrolled as a control in a pregnancy study. As DNA, the CDR3 is TGTGCCAGTAATGGGCCGGGACAGAAATCCGAGCAGTACTTC. The encoded protein is CASNGPGQKSEQYF.